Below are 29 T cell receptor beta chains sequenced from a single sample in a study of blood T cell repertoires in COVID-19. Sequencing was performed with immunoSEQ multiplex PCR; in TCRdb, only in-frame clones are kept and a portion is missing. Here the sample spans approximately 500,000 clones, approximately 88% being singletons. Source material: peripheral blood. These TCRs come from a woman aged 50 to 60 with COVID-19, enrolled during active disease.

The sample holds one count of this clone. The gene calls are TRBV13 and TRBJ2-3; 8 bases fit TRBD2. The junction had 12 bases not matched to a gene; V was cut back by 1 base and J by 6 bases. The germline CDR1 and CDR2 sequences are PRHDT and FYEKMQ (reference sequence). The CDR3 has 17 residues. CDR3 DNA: TGTGCCAGCAGCTTAGCGGGAACGGGGGGGCCGGCTGATACGCAGTATTTT. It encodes CASSLAGTGGPADTQYF.

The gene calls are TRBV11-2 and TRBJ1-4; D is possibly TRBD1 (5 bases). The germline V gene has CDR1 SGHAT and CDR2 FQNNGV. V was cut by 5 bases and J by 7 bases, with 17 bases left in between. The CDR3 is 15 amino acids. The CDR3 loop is CASSQTSGGSEKLFF. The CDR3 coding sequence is TGTGCCAGCAGCCAGACCTCGGGGGGTAGTGAAAAACTGTTTTTT.

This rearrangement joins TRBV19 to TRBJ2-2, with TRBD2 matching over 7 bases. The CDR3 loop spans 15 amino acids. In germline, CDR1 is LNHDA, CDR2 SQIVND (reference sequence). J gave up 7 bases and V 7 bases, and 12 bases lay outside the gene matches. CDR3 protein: CASKVAGVKNGELFF. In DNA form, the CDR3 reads TGTGCCAGTAAGGTCGCGGGGGTGAAGAACGGGGAGCTGTTTTTT.

The CDR3 DNA follows: TGTGCCAGCAGCTTAGCTGTCAGGGGAGAGACCCAGTACTTC. Translation gives CASSLAVRGETQYF. V and J are TRBV7-2 and TRBJ2-5; D possibly corresponds to TRBD1 (6 bases). This CDR3 is 14 amino acids long. V was clipped by 0 bases and J by 4 bases, with 9 bases between them. Germline CDR1 reads SGHTA; CDR2 reads FQGNSA.

This CDR3 is CASSLVSGDTEAFF. The CDR3, as DNA: TGTGCCAGCAGCTTAGTATCGGGGGACACTGAAGCTTTCTTT. The rearrangement joins TRBV13 to TRBJ1-1; tentatively, D is TRBD1 (5 bases). The CDR3 covers 14 residues. The germline CDR1 and CDR2 sequences are PRHDT and FYEKMQ (reference sequence). The germline V and J ends were trimmed by 1 base and 3 bases, with 9 bases remaining between them.

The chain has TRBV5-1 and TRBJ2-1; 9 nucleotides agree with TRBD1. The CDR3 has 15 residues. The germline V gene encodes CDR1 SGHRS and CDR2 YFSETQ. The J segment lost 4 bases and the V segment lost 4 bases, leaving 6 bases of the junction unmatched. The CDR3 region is CASSRGQGRYNEQFF. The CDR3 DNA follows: TGCGCCAGCAGCAGGGGACAGGGAAGGTACAATGAGCAGTTCTTC.

CDR3 in DNA: TGTGCCAGCAGGAGTGGTGCGGGGGCCCCTTTAGGGACCCAGTACTTC. This codes for CASRSGAGAPLGTQYF. The genes are TRBV27 and TRBJ2-5; TRBD2 is a possible D gene (7 bases). With 6 bases removed from V and 7 bases from J, the gap between germline ends came to 24 bases. The V gene's germline CDR1 is MNHEY and CDR2 SMNVEV (reference sequence). This CDR3 comprises 16 residues.

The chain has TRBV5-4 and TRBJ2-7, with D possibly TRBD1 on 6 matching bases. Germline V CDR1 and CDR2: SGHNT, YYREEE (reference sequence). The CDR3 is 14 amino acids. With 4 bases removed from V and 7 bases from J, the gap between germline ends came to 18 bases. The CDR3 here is CASSPAQGSGEQYF. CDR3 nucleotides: TGTGCCAGCAGCCCGGCGCAGGGGTCGGGGGAGCAGTACTTC. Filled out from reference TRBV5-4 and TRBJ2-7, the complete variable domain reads ETGVTQSPTHLIKTRGQQVTLRCSSQSGHNTVSWYQQALGQGPQFIFQYYREEENGRGNFPPRFSGLQFPNYSSELNVNALELDDSALYLCASSPAQGSGEQYFGPGTRLTVT.

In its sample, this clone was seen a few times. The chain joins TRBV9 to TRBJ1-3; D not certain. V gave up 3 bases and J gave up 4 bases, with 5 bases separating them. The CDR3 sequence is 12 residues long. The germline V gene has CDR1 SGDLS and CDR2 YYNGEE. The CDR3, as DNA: TGTGCCAGCAGCGAGACAGGAAACACCATATATTTT. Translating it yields CASSETGNTIYF.

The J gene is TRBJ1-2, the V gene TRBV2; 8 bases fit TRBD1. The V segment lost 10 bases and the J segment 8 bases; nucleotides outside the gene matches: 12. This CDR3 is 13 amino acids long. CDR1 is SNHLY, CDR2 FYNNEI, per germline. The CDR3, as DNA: TGTGCCACCACCTTAGACAGGGGAAGAGGCTACACCTTC. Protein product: CATTLDRGRGYTF.

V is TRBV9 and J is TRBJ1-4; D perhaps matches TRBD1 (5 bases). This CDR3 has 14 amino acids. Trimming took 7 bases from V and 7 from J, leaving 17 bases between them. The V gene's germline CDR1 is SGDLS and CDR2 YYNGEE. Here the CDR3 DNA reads TGTGCCAGCTGCCGGCTCCAGGGCTGTGAAAAACTGTTTTTT. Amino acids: CASCRLQGCEKLFF.

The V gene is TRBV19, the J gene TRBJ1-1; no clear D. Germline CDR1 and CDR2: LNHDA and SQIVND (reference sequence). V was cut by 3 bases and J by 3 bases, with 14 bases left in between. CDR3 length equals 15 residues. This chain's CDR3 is CASSMPAGEDTEAFF. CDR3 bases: TGTGCCAGTAGTATGCCCGCCGGGGAGGACACTGAAGCTTTCTTT.

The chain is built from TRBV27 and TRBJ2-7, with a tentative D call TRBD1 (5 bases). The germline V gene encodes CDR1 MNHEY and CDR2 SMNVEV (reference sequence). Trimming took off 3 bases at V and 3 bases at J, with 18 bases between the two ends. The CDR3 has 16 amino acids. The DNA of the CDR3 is TGTGCCAGCAGTTTGACTCTGGGGCAGGGATACTACGAGCAGTACTTC. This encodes CASSLTLGQGYYEQYF.

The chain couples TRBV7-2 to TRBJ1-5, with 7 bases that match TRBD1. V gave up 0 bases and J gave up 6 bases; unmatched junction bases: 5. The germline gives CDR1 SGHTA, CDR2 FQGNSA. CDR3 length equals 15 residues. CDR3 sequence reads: CASSLAGGPSQPQHF. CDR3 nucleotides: TGTGCCAGCAGCTTAGCAGGGGGCCCCTCTCAGCCCCAGCATTTT.

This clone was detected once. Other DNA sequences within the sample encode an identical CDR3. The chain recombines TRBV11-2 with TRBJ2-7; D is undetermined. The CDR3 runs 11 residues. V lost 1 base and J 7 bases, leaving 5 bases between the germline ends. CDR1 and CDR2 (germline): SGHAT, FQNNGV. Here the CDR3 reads CASSLGEEQYF. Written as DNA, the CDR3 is TGTGCCAGCAGCTTAGGCGAGGAGCAGTACTTC.

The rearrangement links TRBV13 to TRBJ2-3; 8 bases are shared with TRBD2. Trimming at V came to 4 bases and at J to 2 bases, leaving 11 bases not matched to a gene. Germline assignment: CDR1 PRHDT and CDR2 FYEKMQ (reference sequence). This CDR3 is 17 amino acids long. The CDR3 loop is CASSSRGAGDVTDTQYF. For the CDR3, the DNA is TGTGCCAGCAGCTCCCGAGGAGCGGGGGACGTCACAGATACGCAGTATTTT. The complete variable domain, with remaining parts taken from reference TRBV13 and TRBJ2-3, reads AAGVIQSPRHLIKEKRETATLKCYPIPRHDTVYWYQQGPGQDPQFLISFYEKMQSDKGSIPDRFSAQQFSDYHSELNMSSLELGDSALYFCASSSRGAGDVTDTQYFGPGTRLTVL.

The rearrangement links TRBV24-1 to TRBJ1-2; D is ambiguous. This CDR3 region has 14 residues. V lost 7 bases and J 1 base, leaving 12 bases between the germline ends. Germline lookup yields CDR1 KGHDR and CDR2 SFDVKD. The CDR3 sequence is CATSPPTFNYGYTF. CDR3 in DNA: TGTGCCACCAGCCCGCCTACGTTTAACTATGGCTACACCTTC.

CDR3 residues: CASSIRAYTDTQYF. CDR3 DNA: TGTGCCAGTAGTATTAGAGCCTACACAGATACGCAGTATTTT. V is TRBV19 and J is TRBJ2-3; no clear D gene. Germline V gives CDR1 LNHDA, CDR2 SQIVND (reference sequence). The CDR3 is 14 residues long. V dropped 3 bases and J dropped 2 bases, with 9 bases sitting between them.

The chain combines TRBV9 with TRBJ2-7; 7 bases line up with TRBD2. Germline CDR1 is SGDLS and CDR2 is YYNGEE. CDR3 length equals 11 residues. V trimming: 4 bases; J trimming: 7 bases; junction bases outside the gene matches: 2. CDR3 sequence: CASSPGGEQYF. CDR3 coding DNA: TGTGCCAGCAGCCCCGGGGGGGAGCAGTACTTC.

For the CDR3, the DNA is TGCGCCAGCAGCCAAGGTGAGGGAGGGGGGACGCAGTATTTT. It codes for CASSQGEGGGTQYF. V usage is TRBV4-1 and J usage is TRBJ2-3, with a possible D match to TRBD2 (7 bases). V lost 1 base and J 9 bases, leaving 14 bases between the germline ends. Germline loops: CDR1 MGHRA, CDR2 YSYEKL. The CDR3 runs to 14 residues.

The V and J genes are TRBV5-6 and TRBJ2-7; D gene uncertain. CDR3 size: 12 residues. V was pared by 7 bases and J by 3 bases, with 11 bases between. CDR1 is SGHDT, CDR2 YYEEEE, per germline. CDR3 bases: TGTGCCAGCTCACGGTCCGACTACGAGCAGTACTTC. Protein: CASSRSDYEQYF.

The CDR3 sequence: CASGHLGQGRANQPQHF. For the CDR3, the DNA is TGTGCCAGCGGCCACCTAGGACAGGGCAGGGCCAATCAGCCCCAGCATTTT. The V gene is TRBV27, the J gene TRBJ1-5; 8 nucleotides match TRBD1. CDR3 length equals 17 residues. V lost 8 bases and J lost 3; bases outside the gene matches: 15. Germline CDR1 MNHEY, CDR2 SMNVEV (reference sequence).

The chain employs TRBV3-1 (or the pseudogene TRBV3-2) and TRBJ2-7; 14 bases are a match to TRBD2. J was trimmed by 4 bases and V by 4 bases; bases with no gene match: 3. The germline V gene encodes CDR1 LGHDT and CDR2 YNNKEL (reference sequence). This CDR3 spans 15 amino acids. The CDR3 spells CASSLGTSGGYEQYF. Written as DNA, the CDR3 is TGTGCCAGCAGCCTCGGGACTAGCGGGGGTTACGAGCAGTACTTC.

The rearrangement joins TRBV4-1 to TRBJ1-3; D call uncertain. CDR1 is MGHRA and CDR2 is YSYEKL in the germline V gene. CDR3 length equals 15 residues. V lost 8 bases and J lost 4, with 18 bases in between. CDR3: CASRLQNSRGNTIYF. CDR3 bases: TGCGCCAGCCGCCTTCAGAACTCCAGGGGAAACACCATATATTTT.

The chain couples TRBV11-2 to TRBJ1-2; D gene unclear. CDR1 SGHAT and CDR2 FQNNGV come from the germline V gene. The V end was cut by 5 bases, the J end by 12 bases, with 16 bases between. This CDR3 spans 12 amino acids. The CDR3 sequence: CASSQAGRRDTF. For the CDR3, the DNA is TGTGCCAGCAGCCAAGCCGGGAGGCGGGACACCTTC.

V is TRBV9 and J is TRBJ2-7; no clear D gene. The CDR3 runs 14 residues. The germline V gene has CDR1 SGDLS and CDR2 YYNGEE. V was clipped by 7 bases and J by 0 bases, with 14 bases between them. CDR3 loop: CASAVGYVSYEQYF. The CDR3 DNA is TGTGCCAGCGCGGTGGGTTATGTCTCCTACGAGCAGTACTTC. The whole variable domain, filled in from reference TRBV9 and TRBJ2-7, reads DSGVTQTPKHLITATGQRVTLRCSPRSGDLSVYWYQQSLDQGLQFLIQYYNGEERAKGNILERFSAQQFPDLHSELNLSSLELGDSALYFCASAVGYVSYEQYFGPGTRLTVT.

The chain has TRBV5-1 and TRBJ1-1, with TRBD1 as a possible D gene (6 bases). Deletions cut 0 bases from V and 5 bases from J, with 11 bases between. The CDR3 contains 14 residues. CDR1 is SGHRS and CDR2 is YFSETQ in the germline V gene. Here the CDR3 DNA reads TGCGCCAGCAGCTTGGCAGGGGAGAGGACTGAAGCTTTCTTT. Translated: CASSLAGERTEAFF. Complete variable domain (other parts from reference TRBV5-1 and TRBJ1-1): KAGVTQTPRYLIKTRGQQVTLSCSPISGHRSVSWYQQTPGQGLQFLFEYFSETQRNKGNFPGRFSGRQFSNSRSEMNVSTLELGDSALYLCASSLAGERTEAFFGQGTRLTVV.

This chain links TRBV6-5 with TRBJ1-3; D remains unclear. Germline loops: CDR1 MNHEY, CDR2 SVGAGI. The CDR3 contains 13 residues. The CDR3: CAVGGSSGNTIYF. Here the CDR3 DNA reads TGTGCGGTTGGTGGGAGCTCTGGAAACACCATATATTTT.

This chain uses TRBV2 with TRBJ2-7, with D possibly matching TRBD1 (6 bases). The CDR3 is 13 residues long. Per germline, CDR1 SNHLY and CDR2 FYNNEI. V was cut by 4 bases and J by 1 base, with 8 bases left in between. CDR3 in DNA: TGTGCCAGCAGTGTTCAGGGGTCCTACGAGCAGTACTTC. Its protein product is CASSVQGSYEQYF.